Presented here are 4 T cell receptor beta chains from one specimen sequenced in a study of cytomegalovirus exposure and HLA in healthy donors. This PCR relied on a set of 60 Vbeta primers and 13 Jbeta primers. Generated by immunoSEQ multiplex PCR, the TCRdb table keeps only in-frame clones and is missing some. Of 90,000 to 140,000 clones listed, more than 70% are singletons. The sample was PBMCs. These receptors all come from a man between 25 and 39 years old in good health and CMV-seronegative.

CDR3 sequence (DNA): TGTGCCAGCCGGATGGGAGGGTGGGAGACCCAGTACTTC. Amino acids: CASRMGGWETQYF. This chain links TRBV6-1 with TRBJ2-5, with 7 bases matching TRBD2. The germline V gene has CDR1 MNHNS and CDR2 SASEGT. V dropped 8 bases and J dropped 5; count of bases not matched to a gene: 8. The CDR3 covers 13 residues.

CDR3 nucleotide sequence: TGTGCCTGGAGTGTACAGTCGGTGAATTCACCCCTCCACTTT. It specifies CAWSVQSVNSPLHF. J is TRBJ1-6 and V is TRBV30; no clear D. This CDR3 is 14 amino acids long. Germline V gives CDR1 GTSNPN, CDR2 SVGIG (reference sequence). Trimming shortened V by 0 bases and J by 7 bases, and 10 bases separated the two germline ends.

V usage is TRBV4-2 and J usage is TRBJ2-2; D is ambiguous. The CDR3 is 13 residues long. Trimming left V 0 bases short and J 15 bases short, with 14 bases between. Germline CDR1 and CDR2: LGHNA and YNFKEQ. The CDR3 nucleotides are TGTGCCAGCAGCCAAGAAGAGGCAAGGCCCATGTTTTTT. This gives the protein CASSQEEARPMFF.

This chain connects TRBV9 to TRBJ2-1; 8 bases align to TRBD2. CDR1 and CDR2 (germline): SGDLS, YYNGEE. V was clipped by 3 bases and J by 4 bases; unmatched bases: 3. The CDR3 length is 14 residues. The CDR3 protein is CASSGSGSYNEQFF. The CDR3 DNA sequence: TGTGCCAGCAGCGGCAGCGGGAGTTACAATGAGCAGTTCTTC.